This passage covers 20 T cell receptor beta chains from one sample sequenced in a study of cytomegalovirus exposure and HLA in healthy donors. The PCR ran on 60 Vbeta and 13 Jbeta primers. Using immunoSEQ multiplex PCR, the repertoire was profiled, and TCRdb retains in-frame clones only, with some absent. The sample includes under 150,000 clones, 82% seen only once; the top ten take more than 2.5%. The sequenced material came from PBMCs. The receptors come from a male donor in good health and CMV-seronegative.

The chain uses TRBV2 and TRBJ1-4, with D perhaps matching TRBD1 (5 bases). CDR3 length: 13 amino acids. CDR1 SNHLY and CDR2 FYNNEI come from the germline V gene. V was trimmed by 7 bases and J by 4 bases, leaving 10 bases between them. DNA for the CDR3: TGTGCCAGCAATCGGGACTATAATGAAAAACTGTTTTTT. It specifies CASNRDYNEKLFF.

V and J are TRBV7-8 and TRBJ2-1, with 9 bases lining up with TRBD2. V trimming: 1 base; J trimming: 5 bases; junction bases outside the gene matches: 9. Germline CDR1 reads SGHVS; CDR2 reads FQNEAQ. The CDR3 has 17 residues. CDR3 nucleotides: TGTGCCAGCAGCTTAGTTCTGTTGACTAGCGGTGACAATGAGCAGTTCTTC. This encodes CASSLVLLTSGDNEQFF.

Points on this clone: The sample contains more than one DNA sequence encoding this CDR3. The J gene is TRBJ2-2, the V gene TRBV6-4, with TRBD2 matching 7 bases. Germline CDR1 MRHNA, CDR2 SNTAGT. Trimming at V came to 5 bases and at J to 3 bases, leaving 0 bases not matched to a gene. CDR3 length: 13 amino acids. For the CDR3, the DNA is TGTGCCAGCAGTAGCGGGGACACCGGGGAGCTGTTTTTT. It specifies CASSSGDTGELFF.

The chain recombines TRBV27 with TRBJ1-1; D unresolved. This CDR3 contains 11 residues. CDR1 and CDR2 (germline): MNHEY, SMNVEV (reference sequence). V lost 8 bases and J 6 bases, leaving 10 bases between the germline ends. The DNA of the CDR3 is TGTGCCAGCGGTACTTTGGCTGAAGCTTTCTTT. This encodes CASGTLAEAFF.

The chain joins TRBV5-6 to TRBJ2-7; the D is unclear. The CDR3 runs 13 residues. V lost 2 bases to trimming and J lost 2 bases, with 8 bases between them. Germline CDR1 SGHDT, CDR2 YYEEEE. CDR3 sequence reads: CASSFPTTYEQYF. CDR3 DNA: TGTGCCAGCAGCTTCCCTACCACCTACGAGCAGTACTTC.

V and J are TRBV29-1 and TRBJ2-6; D is ambiguous. CDR3 length: 14 amino acids. V lost 6 bases to trimming and J lost 0 bases, with 9 bases between them. Germline V gene data show CDR1 as SQVTM and CDR2 as ANQGSEA. The chain's CDR3 is CSVRFNSGANVLTF. The DNA of the CDR3 is TGCAGCGTGCGATTTAACTCTGGGGCCAACGTCCTGACTTTC. The full variable domain, completed using reference TRBV29-1 and TRBJ2-6, is SAVISQKPSRDICQRGTSLTIQCQVDSQVTMMFWYRQQPGQSLTLIATANQGSEATYESGFVIDKFPISRPNLTFSTLTVSNMSPEDSSIYLCSVRFNSGANVLTFGAGSRLTVL.

Concerning this clone itself: The junction departs from germline at one end; a sequencing error may be responsible. The chain has TRBV6-6 and TRBJ1-4, with a possible D match to TRBD1 (5 bases). The germline V gene encodes CDR1 MNHNY and CDR2 SVGAGI (reference sequence). The CDR3 is 13 residues long. The CDR3 sequence is CVSMGGYREKLFF. In DNA form, the CDR3 reads TGTGTCAGCATGGGGGGGTATAGGGAAAAACTGTTTTTT.

This clone was seen just once. The J gene is TRBJ2-1, the V gene TRBV10-3; TRBD2 matches 7 bases. CDR1 and CDR2 (germline): ENHRY, SYGVKD. V was clipped by 0 bases and J by 5 bases; unmatched bases: 10. The length of the CDR3 is 17 residues. The CDR3, as DNA: TGTGCCATCAGTGAGTCTGGGGGGGTTAAAAGCGACAATGAGCAGTTCTTC. Translated: CAISESGGVKSDNEQFF.

The gene calls are TRBV6-4 and TRBJ1-4; the match to TRBD1 covers 7 bases. Losses at the gene ends were 9 bases for V and 11 bases for J; bases not matched to a gene: 12. The CDR3 totals 13 residues. The germline CDR1 and CDR2 sequences are MRHNA and SNTAGT. CDR3 in amino acids: CASSTGFREKLFF. Written as DNA, the CDR3 is TGTGCCAGTTCGACAGGGTTCCGCGAGAAACTGTTTTTT.

By frequency in the sample, this clone is medium-sized (0.01 to 0.1%). The chain links TRBV19 to TRBJ2-1; D is uncertain. V lost 5 bases and J lost 6, with 11 bases in between. The CDR3 is 13 residues long. Germline V gene data show CDR1 as LNHDA and CDR2 as SQIVND (reference sequence). The CDR3 bases are TGTGCCAGTAGTCCTACTTACCCCAATGAGCAGTTCTTC. Protein sequence: CASSPTYPNEQFF. Full variable domain (missing parts from reference TRBV19 and TRBJ2-1): DGGITQSPKYLFRKEGQNVTLSCEQNLNHDAMYWYRQDPGQGLRLIYYSQIVNDFQKGDIAEGYSVSREKKESFPLTVTSAQKNPTAFYLCASSPTYPNEQFFGPGTRLTVL.

V usage is TRBV19 and J usage is TRBJ1-1; D is unclear. Germline V gives CDR1 LNHDA, CDR2 SQIVND (reference sequence). Trimming stripped 4 bases from V and 6 bases from J, with 15 bases between. This CDR3 has 14 amino acids. The CDR3 protein is CASSTMTSGSEAFF. The CDR3 region has the DNA TGTGCCAGTAGTACGATGACATCAGGATCTGAAGCTTTCTTT.

This clone has just a few counts. The chain carries TRBV5-1 and TRBJ2-7, with TRBD1 matching 7 bases. The junction had 12 bases not matched to a gene; V was cut back by 4 bases and J by 5 bases. Germline V CDR1 and CDR2: SGHRS, YFSETQ. The CDR3 is 15 residues long. The CDR3 DNA follows: TGCGCCAGCAGCCCGCTGACAGGGAATCTCCACGAGCAGTACTTC. Protein sequence: CASSPLTGNLHEQYF.

This clone was seen a handful of times. The chain uses TRBV19 and TRBJ2-5, with 8 bases matching TRBD2. Germline V gives CDR1 LNHDA, CDR2 SQIVND (reference sequence). After removal of 7 bases from V and 5 bases from J, the junction contained 12 bases not matched to a gene. This CDR3 contains 15 residues. The CDR3 is CASNAGTRGLETQYF. CDR3 coding DNA: TGTGCCAGTAACGCGGGGACTAGGGGATTGGAGACCCAGTACTTC.

The chain joins TRBV7-2 to TRBJ2-1; the D gene is possibly TRBD1 (5 bases). Per the germline V gene, CDR1 is SGHTA and CDR2 is FQGNSA. Between the trimmed V and J ends, which lost 8 bases and 2 bases, there was a span of 13 bases. CDR3 length equals 14 residues. CDR3 protein: CASVGHTPYNEQFF. CDR3 DNA: TGTGCCAGCGTGGGGCACACCCCCTACAATGAGCAGTTCTTC.

The genes are TRBV5-1 and TRBJ2-5; 9 nucleotides align to TRBD1. The J call is uncertain, as TRBJ2-7 better fits the DNA end. The CDR3 is 14 residues long. In germline, CDR1 is SGHRS, CDR2 YFSETQ. The CDR3 spells CASSSQGAPYEQYF. The CDR3 nucleotides are TGCGCCAGCAGCTCACAGGGGGCCCCCTACGAGCAGTACTTC.

V is TRBV28 and J is TRBJ2-7, with D tentatively TRBD1 (6 bases). Germline V CDR1 and CDR2: MDHEN, SYDVKM. V was trimmed by 6 bases and J by 2 bases, leaving 11 bases between them. This CDR3 spans 13 amino acids. CDR3 in DNA: TGTGCCAGCAGAGCCGGACAGACCTACGAGCAGTACTTC. It is translated as CASRAGQTYEQYF.

The chain recombines TRBV9 with TRBJ2-1; 7 bases agree with TRBD2. Looked up from germline, CDR1 is SGDLS and CDR2 is YYNGEE. The trim removed 0 bases at V and 8 bases at J, leaving 2 bases unmatched. CDR3 length: 13 amino acids. In DNA, the CDR3 is TGTGCCAGCAGCGTAGGTGGGGGGGATGAGCAGTTCTTC. Its protein is CASSVGGGDEQFF. Based on the CDR3 plus reference TRBV9 and TRBJ2-1, the full variable domain is DSGVTQTPKHLITATGQRVTLRCSPRSGDLSVYWYQQSLDQGLQFLIQYYNGEERAKGNILERFSAQQFPDLHSELNLSSLELGDSALYFCASSVGGGDEQFFGPGTRLTVL.

The genes are TRBV4-3 and TRBJ2-1; possibly TRBD2 for D (6 bases). CDR1 and CDR2 (germline): LGHNA, YSLEER. This CDR3 contains 16 residues. Trimming removed 0 bases at V and 9 bases at J, with 18 bases between. The CDR3: CASSQDRGLEGREQFF. CDR3 DNA: TGCGCCAGCAGCCAAGATCGTGGACTGGAGGGGCGTGAGCAGTTCTTC.

This chain connects TRBV7-8 to TRBJ2-3; the match to TRBD2 covers 9 bases. This CDR3 has 15 amino acids. Germline V CDR1 and CDR2: SGHVS, FQNEAQ. V was clipped by 3 bases and J by 3 bases; unmatched bases: 4. The CDR3 region has the DNA TGTGCCAGCAGCTTCTTAGCGGGAGTTACAGATACGCAGTATTTT. Residues: CASSFLAGVTDTQYF.

The chain is built from TRBV10-3 and TRBJ1-6; weak D call: TRBD1 (6 bases). Germline CDR1 is ENHRY and CDR2 is SYGVKD. V was pared by 0 bases and J by 7 bases, with 16 bases between. CDR3 length: 17 amino acids. The CDR3 nucleotides are TGTGCCATCAGTGAGTCTACAGGGTCAGATTTAAATTCACCCCTCCACTTT. Amino acid sequence: CAISESTGSDLNSPLHF.